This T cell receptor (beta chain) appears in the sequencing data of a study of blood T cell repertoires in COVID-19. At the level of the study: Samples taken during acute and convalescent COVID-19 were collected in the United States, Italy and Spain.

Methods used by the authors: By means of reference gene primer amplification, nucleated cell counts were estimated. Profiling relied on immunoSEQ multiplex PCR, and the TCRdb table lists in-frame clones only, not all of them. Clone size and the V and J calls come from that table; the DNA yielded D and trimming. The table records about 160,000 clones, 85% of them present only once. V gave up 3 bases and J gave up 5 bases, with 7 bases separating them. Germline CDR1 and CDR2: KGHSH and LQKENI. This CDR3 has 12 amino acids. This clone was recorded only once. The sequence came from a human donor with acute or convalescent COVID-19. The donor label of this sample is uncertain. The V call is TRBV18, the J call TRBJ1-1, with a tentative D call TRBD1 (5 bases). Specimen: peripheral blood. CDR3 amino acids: CASSPDRTEAFF. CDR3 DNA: TGTGCCAGCTCACCCGACAGAACTGAAGCTTTCTTT.